This paragraph reports one T cell receptor (beta chain). Its antigen remains unknown. The sample originates from a study of identical twins. Trimming shortened V by 7 bases and J by 5 bases, and 11 bases separated the two germline ends. This CDR3 contains 11 residues. Per germline, CDR1 DFQATT and CDR2 SNEGSKA (reference sequence). Unique molecular identifiers were present on cDNA, and template switching added a universal primer site. MiXCR, run by TCRdb on the 5' RACE reads, gives a single entry per CDR3 protein. This sample yields 250,000 or so distinct CDR3 sequences, of which 7% are seen a single time; under 4% belongs to the top ten. Points from the study as a whole: A cross-sectional statistical analysis, not follow-up of the same donors, supported the conclusions. Twins shared beta out-of-frame sequences in excess, but this excess was weaker.

These same records also appear under a second study, on yellow fever vaccine responses in identical twins.

The sequence was collected from a woman aged 18-29 years in good health. Sequencing was done on a sample of memory (CD45RO+) T cells sorted from blood. The rearrangement joins TRBV20-1 to TRBJ2-5; unclear D gene. CDR3 residues: CSGMIPETQYF. For the CDR3, the DNA is TGCAGTGGGATGATCCCGGAGACCCAGTACTTC.